This note documents a single T cell receptor (beta chain) sequence. The antigen remains unidentified. This specimen comes from a study of post-analysis software for immune sequencing data. Background on the study: The patients showed relapsing-remitting, secondary progressive and progressive-relapsing multiple sclerosis courses. General study results and limits: Five or six TRBV segments, TRBV5-6, TRBV5-1 and TRBV20-1 among them, were found more frequent in patients than controls. Normalized Chao1 diversity was significantly reduced in patients versus controls. The authors found that F measure strongly co-clustered same-batch samples.

The library was made from cDNA and included unique molecular identifiers. Some 450,000 cDNA molecules were recovered from an input of 1 to 10 million T cells. From the PCR reads, TCRdb called clonotypes with MiXCR, one entry per CDR3 protein. The repertoire holds around 710,000 distinct CDR3 sequences, with about half as singletons. The CDR3 consists of 12 residues. V was pared by 5 bases and J by 6 bases, with 1 base of the junction left unmatched. The receptor was derived from a girl aged 5-17 years with multiple sclerosis. The chain links TRBV12-3 or TRBV12-4 to TRBJ1-2; 9 nucleotides align to TRBD1. Sequenced material: blood. CDR3 protein: CASSRTGDGYTF. The CDR3 DNA reads as TGTGCCAGCAGTCGGACAGGGGATGGCTACACCTTC.